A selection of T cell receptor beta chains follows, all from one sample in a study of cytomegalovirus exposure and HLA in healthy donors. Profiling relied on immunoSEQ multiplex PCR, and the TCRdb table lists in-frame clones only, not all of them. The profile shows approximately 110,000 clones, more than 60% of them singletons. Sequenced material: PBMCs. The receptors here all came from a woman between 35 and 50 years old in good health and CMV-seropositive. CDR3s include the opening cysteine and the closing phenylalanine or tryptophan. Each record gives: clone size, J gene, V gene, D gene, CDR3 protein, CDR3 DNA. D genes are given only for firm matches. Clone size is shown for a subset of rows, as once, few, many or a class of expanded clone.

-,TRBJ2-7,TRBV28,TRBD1,CASSPTGYKEPSPEQYF,TGTGCCAGCAGCCCGACAGGGTATAAGGAGCCTTCTCCGGAGCAGTACTTC
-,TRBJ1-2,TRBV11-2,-,CASSLISRSNYGYTF,TGTGCCAGCAGCTTAATATCCAGGTCTAACTATGGCTACACCTTC
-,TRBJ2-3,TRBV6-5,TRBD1,CASSRDRVGTDTQYF,TGTGCCAGCAGCAGGGACAGGGTAGGCACAGATACGCAGTATTTT
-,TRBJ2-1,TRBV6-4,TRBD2,CASSDRLAGANEQFF,TGTGCCAGCAGTGACCGGCTAGCGGGGGCCAATGAGCAGTTCTTC
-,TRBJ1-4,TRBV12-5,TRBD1,CASGLVLWTGKGMEKLFF,TGTGCTAGTGGTTTGGTACTTTGGACAGGGAAGGGTATGGAAAAACTGTTTTTT
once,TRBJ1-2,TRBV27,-,CASSSWVTANYGYTF,TGTGCCAGCAGTTCCTGGGTCACAGCTAACTATGGCTACACCTTC
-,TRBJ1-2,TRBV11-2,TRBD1,CASSPDRGGLYTF,TGTGCCAGCAGCCCGGACAGGGGGGGCCTTTACACCTTC
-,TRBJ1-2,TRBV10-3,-,CAISLQDSNYGYTF,TGTGCCATCAGTCTACAGGATTCTAACTATGGCTACACCTTC
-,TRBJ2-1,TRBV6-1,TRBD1,CASRARDSHNNEQFF,TGTGCCAGCAGGGCCCGGGACAGTCACAACAATGAGCAGTTCTTC
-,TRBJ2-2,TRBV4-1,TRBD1,CASSHGTGLRNTGELFF,TGCGCCAGCAGCCATGGGACAGGGCTGAGGAACACCGGGGAGCTGTTTTTT
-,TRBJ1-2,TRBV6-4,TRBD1,CASSDPDRGRGYGYTF,TGTGCCAGCAGTGACCCCGACAGGGGGAGGGGGTATGGCTACACCTTC
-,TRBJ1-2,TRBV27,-,CASSYRDGGGYTF,TGTGCCAGCAGTTATCGGGACGGGGGTGGCTACACCTTC
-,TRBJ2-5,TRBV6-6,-,CASSYSAAPQETQYF,TGTGCCAGCAGTTACTCGGCCGCTCCTCAAGAGACCCAGTACTTC
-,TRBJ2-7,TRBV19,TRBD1,CASAGTGAYEQYF,TGTGCCAGTGCCGGGACAGGAGCCTACGAGCAGTACTTC
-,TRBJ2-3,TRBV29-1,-,CSVRGITTDTQYF,TGCAGCGTTCGCGGCATTACCACAGATACGCAGTATTTT
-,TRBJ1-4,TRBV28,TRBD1,CATSIIGQGGEKLFF,TGTGCGACCAGCATTATCGGGCAGGGGGGAGAAAAACTGTTTTTT
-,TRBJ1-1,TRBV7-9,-,CSSSPSFRDKLNTEAFF,TGTTCCAGCAGCCCATCTTTTAGGGACAAGCTGAACACTGAAGCTTTCTTT
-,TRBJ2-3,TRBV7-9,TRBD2,CASSLGRGDTDTQYF,TGTGCCAGCAGCTTAGGACGGGGGGACACAGATACGCAGTATTTT
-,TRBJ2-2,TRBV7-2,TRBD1,CASRPHRDRNTGELFF,TGTGCCAGCAGACCACACCGGGACAGGAACACCGGGGAGCTGTTTTTT
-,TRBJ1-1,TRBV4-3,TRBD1,CASRIWTGDSNTEAFF,TGCGCCAGCAGAATTTGGACAGGGGACTCGAACACTGAAGCTTTCTTT
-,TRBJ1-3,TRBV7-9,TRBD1,CASRPQGVGGNTIYF,TGTGCCAGCAGACCACAGGGGGTTGGTGGAAACACCATATATTTT
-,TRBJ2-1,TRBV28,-,CASSPFYEQFF,TGTGCCAGCAGTCCCTTTTATGAGCAGTTCTTC
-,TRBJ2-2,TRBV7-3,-,CASSPTTGGELFF,TGTGCCAGCAGTCCGACAACTGGCGGGGAGCTGTTTTTT
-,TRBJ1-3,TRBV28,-,CASLRGSGNTIYF,TGTGCCAGCCTCAGGGGTTCTGGAAACACCATATATTTT
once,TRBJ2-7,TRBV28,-,CASSDFDGTYEQYF,TGTGCCAGCAGTGACTTCGACGGAACCTACGAGCAGTACTTC
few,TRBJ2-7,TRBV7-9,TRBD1,CASSLVWDSNYEQYF,TGTGCCAGCAGCTTAGTCTGGGACAGTAACTACGAGCAGTACTTC
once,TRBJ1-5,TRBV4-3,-,CASSVLFRSNQPQHF,TGCGCCAGCAGCGTCCTTTTCAGGAGCAATCAGCCCCAGCATTTT
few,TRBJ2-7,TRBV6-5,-,CASSSGVRHEQYF,TGTGCCAGCAGTTCCGGGGTCCGCCACGAGCAGTACTTC
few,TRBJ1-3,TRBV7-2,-,CASSLVSSQGAGNTIYF,TGTGCCAGCAGCTTAGTTAGCTCTCAGGGCGCTGGAAACACCATATATTTT
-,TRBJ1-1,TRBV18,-,CASSSSMVVFSAEAFF,TGTGCCAGCTCCTCGAGCATGGTAGTGTTTTCCGCTGAAGCTTTCTTT
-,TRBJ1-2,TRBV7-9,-,CSSSLARGRGVYGYTF,TGTTCCAGCAGCTTAGCGCGTGGGAGGGGTGTCTATGGCTACACCTTC
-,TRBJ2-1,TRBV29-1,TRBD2,CSVEDPASGYNEQFF,TGCAGCGTTGAAGATCCGGCTAGCGGCTACAATGAGCAGTTCTTC
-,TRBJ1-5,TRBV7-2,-,CASSLRLDSNQPQHF,TGTGCCAGCAGCTTACGTCTAGATAGCAATCAGCCCCAGCATTTT
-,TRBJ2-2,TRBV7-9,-,CSSSPGVRYTGELFF,TGTTCCAGCAGCCCGGGTGTAAGGTACACCGGGGAGCTGTTTTTT
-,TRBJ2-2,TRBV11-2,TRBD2,CASSLRGSGNTGELFF,TGTGCCAGCAGCTTACGCGGGAGTGGGAACACCGGGGAGCTGTTTTTT
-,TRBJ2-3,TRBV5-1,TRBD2,CASSPGLAATDTQYF,TGCGCCAGCAGCCCGGGACTAGCGGCTACAGATACGCAGTATTTT
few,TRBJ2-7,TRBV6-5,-,CASSRPGHLYEQYF,TGTGCCAGCAGTCGACCGGGACACCTCTACGAGCAGTACTTC
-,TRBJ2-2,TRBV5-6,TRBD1,CASSRTGEGSGELFF,TGTGCCAGCAGCCGTACAGGGGAAGGATCCGGGGAGCTGTTTTTT
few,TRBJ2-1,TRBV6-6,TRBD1,CASSSRTGLSNEQFF,TGTGCCAGCAGTTCACGGACAGGGTTAAGCAATGAGCAGTTCTTC
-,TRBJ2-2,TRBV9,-,CASSPQGGDGELFF,TGTGCCAGCAGCCCCCAGGGTGGCGACGGGGAGCTGTTTTTT
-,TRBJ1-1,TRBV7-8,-,CASRTGNTEAFF,TGTGCCAGCAGGACAGGGAACACTGAAGCTTTCTTT
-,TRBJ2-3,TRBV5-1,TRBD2,CASSLAPGTSGTDTQYF,TGCGCCAGCAGCTTGGCCCCCGGGACTAGCGGTACAGATACGCAGTATTTT
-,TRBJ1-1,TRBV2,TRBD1,CATIRDRNTEAFF,TGTGCCACCATCCGGGACAGGAACACTGAAGCTTTCTTT